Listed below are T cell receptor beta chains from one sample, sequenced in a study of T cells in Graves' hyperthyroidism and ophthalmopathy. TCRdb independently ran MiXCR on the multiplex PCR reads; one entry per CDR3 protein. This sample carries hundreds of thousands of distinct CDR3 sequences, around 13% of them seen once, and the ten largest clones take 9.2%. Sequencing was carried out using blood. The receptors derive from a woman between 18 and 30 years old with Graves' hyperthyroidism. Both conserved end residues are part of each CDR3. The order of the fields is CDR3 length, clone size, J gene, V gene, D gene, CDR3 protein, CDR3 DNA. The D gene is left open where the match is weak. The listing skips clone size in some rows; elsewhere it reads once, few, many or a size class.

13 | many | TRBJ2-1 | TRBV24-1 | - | CATRPAGDDEQFF | TGTGCCACCAGACCTGCCGGGGACGATGAGCAGTTCTTC
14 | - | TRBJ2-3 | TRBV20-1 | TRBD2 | CSATRLAGTDTQYF | TGCAGTGCCACACGGCTAGCGGGCACAGATACGCAGTATTTT
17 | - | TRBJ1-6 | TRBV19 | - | CASSIARGPRSNSPLHF | TGTGCCAGTAGTATAGCGAGGGGCCCCAGGAGTAATTCACCCCTCCACTTT
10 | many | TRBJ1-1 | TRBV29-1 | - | CSVIRDSAFF | TGCAGCGTTATCCGGGACTCAGCTTTCTTT
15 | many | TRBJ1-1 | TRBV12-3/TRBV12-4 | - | CASRSDGLRGTEAFF | TGTGCCAGCAGATCCGACGGCCTCCGAGGAACTGAAGCTTTCTTT
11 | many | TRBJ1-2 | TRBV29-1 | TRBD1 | CSVAQGYGYTF | TGCAGCGTTGCACAGGGGTATGGCTACACCTTC
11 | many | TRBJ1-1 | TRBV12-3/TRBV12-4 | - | CASGPIRGAFF | TGTGCCAGTGGTCCTATTAGAGGGGCTTTCTTT
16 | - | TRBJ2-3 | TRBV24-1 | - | CATSDLRTTSTDTQYF | TGTGCCACCAGTGATTTACGAACTACTAGCACAGATACGCAGTATTTT
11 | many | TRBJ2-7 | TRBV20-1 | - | CSARANYEQYF | TGCAGTGCTAGAGCCAACTACGAGCAGTACTTC
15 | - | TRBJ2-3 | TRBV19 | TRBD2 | CASRSSGRRPDTQYF | TGTGCCAGTAGAAGTAGCGGGAGGCGGCCGGATACGCAGTATTTT
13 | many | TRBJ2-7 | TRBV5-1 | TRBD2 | CASSPGLALEQYF | TGCGCCAGCAGCCCGGGACTAGCGCTGGAGCAGTACTTC
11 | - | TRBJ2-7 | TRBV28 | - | CASSFLHKQYF | TGTGCCAGCAGTTTTCTACATAAGCAGTACTTC
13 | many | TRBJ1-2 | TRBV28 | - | CATLKRGLDGYTF | TGTGCCACCTTGAAACGGGGCCTAGATGGCTACACCTTC
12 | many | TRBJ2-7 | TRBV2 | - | CASSALSYEQYF | TGTGCCAGCAGTGCACTCTCCTACGAGCAGTACTTC
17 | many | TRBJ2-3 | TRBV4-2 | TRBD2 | CASSRRGTSGSTDTQYF | TGTGCCAGCAGCCGTCGAGGGACTAGCGGATCCACAGATACGCAGTATTTT
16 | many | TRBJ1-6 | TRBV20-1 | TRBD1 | CSARGLGTGNSSPLHF | TGCAGTGCTAGGGGCTTAGGGACAGGGAATTCTTCACCCCTCCACTTT
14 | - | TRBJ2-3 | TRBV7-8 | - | CASRFRYGTDTQYF | TGTGCCAGCAGATTTAGGTACGGGACAGATACGCAGTATTTT
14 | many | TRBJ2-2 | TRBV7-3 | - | CASSLMGDTGELFF | TGTGCCAGCAGCTTAATGGGGGACACCGGGGAGCTGTTTTTT
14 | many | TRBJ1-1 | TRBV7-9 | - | CASSVSESNTEAFF | TGTGCCAGCAGCGTCAGCGAATCGAACACTGAAGCTTTCTTT
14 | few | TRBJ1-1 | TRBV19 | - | CASSIVPGSTEAFF | TGTGCCAGTAGTATAGTTCCGGGTAGCACTGAAGCTTTCTTT
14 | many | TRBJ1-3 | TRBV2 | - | CASSRSRAGNTIYF | TGTGCCAGCAGTAGGAGCAGGGCTGGAAACACCATATATTTT
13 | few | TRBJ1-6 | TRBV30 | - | CAWSVLEDSPLHF | TGTGCCTGGAGTGTGCTCGAAGATTCACCCCTCCACTTT
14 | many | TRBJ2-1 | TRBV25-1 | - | CATTGGANYNEQFF | TGTGCCACGACTGGGGGGGCCAACTACAATGAGCAGTTCTTC
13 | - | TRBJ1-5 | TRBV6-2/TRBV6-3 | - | CASSPGLNRPQHF | TGTGCCAGCTCCCCGGGACTGAATCGGCCCCAGCATTTT
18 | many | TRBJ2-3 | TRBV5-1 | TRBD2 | CASSLGARLAASRDTQYF | TGCGCCAGCAGCTTGGGGGCCAGGCTAGCGGCATCTCGGGATACGCAGTATTTT
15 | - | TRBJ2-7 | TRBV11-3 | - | CASRGGRTGSYEQYF | TGTGCCAGCCGGGGGGGGAGGACAGGCTCCTACGAGCAGTACTTC
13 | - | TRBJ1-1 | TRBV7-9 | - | CASSLVAGNKAFF | TGTGCCAGCAGCTTAGTCGCAGGTAACAAAGCTTTCTTT
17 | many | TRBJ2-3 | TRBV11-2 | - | CASYSQGDLAGTDTQYF | TGTGCCAGCTATAGCCAGGGGGACTTGGCGGGCACAGATACGCAGTATTTT
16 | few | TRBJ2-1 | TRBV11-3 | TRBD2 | CASSPTGLASYNEQFF | TGTGCCAGCAGTCCAACGGGACTAGCGAGTTACAATGAGCAGTTCTTC
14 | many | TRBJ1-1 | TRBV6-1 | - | CASSSPLLNTEAFF | TGTGCCAGCAGTTCCCCTCTTCTGAACACTGAAGCTTTCTTT
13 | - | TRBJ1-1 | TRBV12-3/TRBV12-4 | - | CASRQDLNTEAFF | TGTGCCAGCAGGCAGGACCTGAACACTGAAGCTTTCTTT
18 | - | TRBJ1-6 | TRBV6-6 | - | CASSYGQGRGSYNSPLHF | TGTGCCAGCAGTTACGGGCAGGGCCGCGGCTCCTATAATTCACCCCTCCACTTT
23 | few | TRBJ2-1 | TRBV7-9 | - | CASSLMGNKGQGGSSGSLNEQFF | TGTGCCAGCAGCTTAATGGGGAATAAGGGACAGGGTGGGTCTAGCGGGAGCCTCAATGAGCAGTTCTTC
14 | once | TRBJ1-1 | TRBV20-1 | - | CSASPGGYGTEAFF | TGCAGTGCTTCCCCGGGGGGCTACGGCACTGAAGCTTTCTTT
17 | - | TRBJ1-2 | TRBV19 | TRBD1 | CASSHLSGTGAHYGYTF | TGTGCCAGTAGTCACTTATCCGGGACAGGGGCCCACTATGGCTACACCTTC
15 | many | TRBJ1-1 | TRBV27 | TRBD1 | CASSLVTGVITEAFF | TGTGCCAGCAGTTTAGTGACAGGGGTTATAACTGAAGCTTTCTTT
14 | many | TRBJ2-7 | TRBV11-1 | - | CASSTGTLLWEQYF | TGTGCCAGCAGCACCGGGACCTTGTTGTGGGAGCAGTACTTC
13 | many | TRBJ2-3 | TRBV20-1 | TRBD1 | CSALRDREDTQYF | TGCAGTGCCCTCCGGGACAGGGAAGATACGCAGTATTTT
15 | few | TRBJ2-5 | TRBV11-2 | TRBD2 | CASRPGLAGQETQYF | TGTGCCAGCAGACCGGGACTAGCGGGCCAAGAGACCCAGTACTTC
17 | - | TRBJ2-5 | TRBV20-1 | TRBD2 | CSARALWSGGPQETQYF | TGCAGTGCTAGAGCCCTCTGGAGCGGGGGCCCCCAAGAGACCCAGTACTTC
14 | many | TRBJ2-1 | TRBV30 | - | CAWGTMSSYNEQFF | TGTGCCTGGGGCACAATGAGCTCCTACAATGAGCAGTTCTTC
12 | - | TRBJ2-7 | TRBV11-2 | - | CASSQDSPEQYF | TGCGCCAGCAGCCAAGATTCCCCCGAGCAGTACTTC
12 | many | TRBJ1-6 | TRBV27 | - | CASSLGLSPLHF | TGTGCCAGCAGTTTGGGCCTTTCACCCCTCCACTTT
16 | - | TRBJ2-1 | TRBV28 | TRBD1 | CASSLFRQGTWDEQFF | TGTGCCAGCAGTTTATTTAGACAGGGTACGTGGGATGAGCAGTTCTTC
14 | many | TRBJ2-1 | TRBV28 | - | CASSFPVPGNEQFF | TGTGCCAGCAGTTTCCCGGTCCCGGGGAATGAGCAGTTCTTC
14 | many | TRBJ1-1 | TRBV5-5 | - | CASSLARQNTEAFF | TGTGCCAGCAGCTTAGCCAGACAGAACACTGAAGCTTTCTTT
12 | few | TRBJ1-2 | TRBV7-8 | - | CASSLGDVGYTF | TGTGCCAGCAGCTTAGGTGACGTGGGCTACACCTTC
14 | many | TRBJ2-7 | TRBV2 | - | CASSRDSSDYEQYF | TGTGCCAGCAGCAGGGACTCTTCCGACTACGAGCAGTACTTC
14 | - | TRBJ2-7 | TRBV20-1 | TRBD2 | CSADIAGGGREQYF | TGCAGTGCTGACATAGCGGGAGGCGGCAGGGAGCAGTACTTC
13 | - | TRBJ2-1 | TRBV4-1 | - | CASSQGRSNEQFF | TGCGCCAGCAGCCAAGGCAGGAGCAATGAGCAGTTCTTC
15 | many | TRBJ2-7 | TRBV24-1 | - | CATSDRWDSVYEQYF | TGTGCCACCAGTGACCGCTGGGACTCGGTCTACGAGCAGTACTTC
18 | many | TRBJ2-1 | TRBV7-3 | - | CASSLEAGGGGRYNEQFF | TGTGCCAGCAGCTTAGAGGCCGGGGGAGGGGGCCGGTACAATGAGCAGTTCTTC
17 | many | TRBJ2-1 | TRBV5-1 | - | CASSFTYGGGDGNEQFF | TGCGCCAGCAGCTTCACATATGGGGGGGGCGACGGAAATGAGCAGTTCTTC
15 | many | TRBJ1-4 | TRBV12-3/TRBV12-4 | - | CASSLGGALNEKLFF | TGTGCCAGCAGTTTAGGGGGGGCCTTAAATGAAAAACTGTTTTTT
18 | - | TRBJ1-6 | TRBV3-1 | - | CASSQDTYRSSYNSPLHF | TGTGCCAGCAGCCAAGACACCTACCGGAGCTCCTATAATTCACCCCTCCACTTT
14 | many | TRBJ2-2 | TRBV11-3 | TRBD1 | CASSFGDSPGELFF | TGTGCCAGCAGCTTCGGGGACAGCCCCGGGGAGCTGTTTTTT
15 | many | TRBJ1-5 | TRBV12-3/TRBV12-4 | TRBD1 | CASSFADRGRQPQHF | TGTGCCAGCAGTTTTGCGGACAGGGGAAGGCAGCCCCAGCATTTT
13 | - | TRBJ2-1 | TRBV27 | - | CASSLGPVNEQFF | TGTGCCAGCAGTTTAGGGCCAGTCAATGAGCAGTTCTTC
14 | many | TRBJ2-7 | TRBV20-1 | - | CSASWEGSTYEQYF | TGCAGTGCCAGTTGGGAAGGGTCAACCTACGAGCAGTACTTC
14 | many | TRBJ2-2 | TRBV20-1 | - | CSARLQANTGELFF | TGCAGTGCTAGATTACAGGCGAACACCGGGGAGCTGTTTTTT